This record covers a single TCR beta chain. Sequencing was performed with immunoSEQ multiplex PCR; in TCRdb, only in-frame clones are kept and a portion is missing. The sample includes 200,000 or so clones, under 90% seen only once; the top ten take 4% to 4.5%. The sample originates from a study of blood T cell repertoires in COVID-19. Looking at the study overall: From T cells, B-cell-depleted T cells, or PBMCs came the material, which was cDNA or gDNA.

Germline-derived CDR1 and CDR2 are SGHRS and YFSETQ. The CDR3 totals 13 residues. V was trimmed by 1 base and J by 4 bases, leaving 6 bases between them. What was sequenced was peripheral blood. This receptor was taken from a man aged 50-60 years with acute or convalescent COVID-19. The chain is built from TRBV5-1 and TRBJ2-1; D gene unclear. The CDR3 sequence: CASSLTAYNEQFF. CDR3 sequence (DNA): TGCGCCAGCAGCTTGACAGCTTACAATGAGCAGTTCTTC.